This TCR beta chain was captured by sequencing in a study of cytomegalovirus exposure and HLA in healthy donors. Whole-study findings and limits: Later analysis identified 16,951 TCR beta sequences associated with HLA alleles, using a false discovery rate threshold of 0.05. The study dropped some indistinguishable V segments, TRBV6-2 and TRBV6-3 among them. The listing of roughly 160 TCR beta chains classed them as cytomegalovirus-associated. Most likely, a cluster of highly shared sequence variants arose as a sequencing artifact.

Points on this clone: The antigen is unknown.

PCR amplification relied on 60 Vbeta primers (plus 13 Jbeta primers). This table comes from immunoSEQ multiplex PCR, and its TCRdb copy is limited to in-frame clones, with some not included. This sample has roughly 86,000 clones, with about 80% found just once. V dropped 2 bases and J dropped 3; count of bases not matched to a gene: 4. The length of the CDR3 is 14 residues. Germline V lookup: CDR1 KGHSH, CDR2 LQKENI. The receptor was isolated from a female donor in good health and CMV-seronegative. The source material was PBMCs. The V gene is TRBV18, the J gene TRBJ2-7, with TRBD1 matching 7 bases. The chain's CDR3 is CASSPRQGNYEQYF. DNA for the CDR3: TGTGCCAGCTCACCAAGACAGGGAAACTACGAGCAGTACTTC. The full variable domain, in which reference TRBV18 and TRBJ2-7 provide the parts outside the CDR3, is NAGVMQNPRHLVRRRGQEARLRCSPMKGHSHVYWYRQLPEEGLKFMVYLQKENIIDESGMPKERFSAEFPKEGPSILRIQQVVRGDSAAYFCASSPRQGNYEQYFGPGTRLTVT.